The 30 T cell receptor beta chains listed next were all sequenced from one sample in a study of blood T cell repertoires in COVID-19. The table came from immunoSEQ multiplex PCR; TCRdb's copy has only in-frame clones and leaves some out. Of 65,000 to 85,000 clones in the sample, 88% are singletons; the top ten hold around 20%. Sequencing was done on a sample of peripheral blood. The receptors were sampled from a human donor in a cohort sampled during active COVID-19.

Comment on this clone: Its ends do not fully match the called genes, so a read error is possible. The chain uses TRBV2 and TRBJ2-1, with TRBD2 matching over 10 bases. CDR1 is SNHLY, CDR2 FYNNEI, per germline. The CDR3 has 14 amino acids. The CDR3 nucleotides read TGTGCCAGCAGAGAAGCGGGAGGGCGGATTGAGCAGTTCTTC. Translating gives CASREAGGRIEQFF. Full variable domain (rest looked up from reference TRBV2 and TRBJ2-1): EPEVTQTPSHQVTQMGQEVILRCVPISNHLYFYWYRQILGQKVEFLVSFYNNEISEKSEIFDDQFSVERPDGSNFTLKIRSTKLEDSAMYFCASREAGGRIEQFFGPGTRLTVL.

This clone was counted once. This chain connects TRBV9 to TRBJ2-1, with D perhaps TRBD2 (6 bases). CDR1 SGDLS and CDR2 YYNGEE come from the germline V gene. This CDR3 has 14 amino acids. V was pared by 6 bases and J by 5 bases, with 15 bases between. CDR3 in amino acids: CASNWASEDNEQFF. CDR3 nucleotide sequence: TGTGCCAGCAATTGGGCTAGCGAGGACAATGAGCAGTTCTTC.

The gene calls are TRBV5-1 and TRBJ2-7; 8 bases fit TRBD2. V lost 0 bases, J lost 2 bases, and 10 bases stayed unmatched. CDR3 length equals 17 residues. Germline CDR1 and CDR2: SGHRS and YFSETQ. The CDR3 sequence is CASSLVAGLGPTYEQYF. Written as DNA, the CDR3 is TGCGCCAGCAGCTTGGTAGCGGGACTAGGACCGACCTACGAGCAGTACTTC.

The chain employs TRBV7-6 and TRBJ1-5, with D perhaps TRBD1 (6 bases). Deletions cut 5 bases from V and 0 bases from J, with 20 bases between. The CDR3 is 18 residues long. Germline V gene sequence: CDR1 SGHVS, CDR2 FNYEAQ. Written as DNA, the CDR3 is TGTGCCAGCAGCCCCGGCAGGGGCTCTCTTTATAGCAATCAGCCCCAGCATTTT. This sequence encodes CASSPGRGSLYSNQPQHF.

The rearrangement joins TRBV9 to TRBJ2-1, with D possibly TRBD2 on 5 matching bases. Trimming removed 6 bases at V and 8 bases at J, with 21 bases between. Germline V gene sequence: CDR1 SGDLS, CDR2 YYNGEE. This CDR3 comprises 15 residues. The CDR3 region is CASTRRELQRDEQFF. DNA for the CDR3: TGTGCCAGCACCCGGAGAGAACTACAGAGGGATGAGCAGTTCTTC.

The chain recombines TRBV6-2 or TRBV6-3 with TRBJ2-3; 12 nucleotides line up with TRBD2. The CDR3 runs 19 residues. Germline V gives CDR1 MNHEY, CDR2 SVGEGT. V was pared by 4 bases and J by 3 bases, with 14 bases of the junction left unmatched. CDR3 DNA: TGTGCCAGCAGTTTTAGGACTAGCGGGGAACAGGGGCGGACAGATACGCAGTATTTT. It is translated as CASSFRTSGEQGRTDTQYF.

In nucleotides, the CDR3 is TGTGCCAGTAGTATAATGGCTGGTGTGGCGACAGGGAGTAACGAGCAGTACTTC. Translated: CASSIMAGVATGSNEQYF. This chain connects TRBV19 to TRBJ2-7; TRBD1 agrees at 7 bases. V shed 2 bases, J shed 5 bases, and the junction held 18 bases outside the gene matches. Germline CDR1 and CDR2: LNHDA and SQIVND (reference sequence). The CDR3 consists of 18 residues.

This chain uses TRBV3-1 (or the pseudogene TRBV3-2) with TRBJ2-1, with 8 nucleotides matching TRBD2. The CDR3 length is 14 residues. Per germline, CDR1 LGHDT and CDR2 YNNKEL (reference sequence). J lost 5 bases, V lost 5 bases, and 5 bases had no gene match. CDR3 protein: CASSWGLGNNEQFF. In nucleotides, the CDR3 is TGTGCCAGCAGCTGGGGACTAGGTAACAATGAGCAGTTCTTC.

The chain has TRBV5-4 and TRBJ2-1; 10 nucleotides align to TRBD2. The CDR3 is 16 residues long. The germline V gene has CDR1 SGHNT and CDR2 YYREEE (reference sequence). V lost 5 bases and J lost 7; bases outside the gene matches: 12. CDR3 sequence reads: CASSEPSGRAWNEQFF. CDR3 coding DNA: TGTGCCAGCAGTGAGCCAAGCGGGAGGGCCTGGAATGAGCAGTTCTTC.

The J gene is TRBJ1-3, the V gene TRBV28, with a tentative D call TRBD1 (6 bases). Trimming removed 5 bases at V and 0 bases at J, with 14 bases between. CDR1 and CDR2 (germline): MDHEN, SYDVKM. This CDR3 region has 16 residues. Here the CDR3 DNA reads TGTGCCAGCAGTGAGTCCCAGGGGACCTCTGGAAACACCATATATTTT. Protein sequence: CASSESQGTSGNTIYF.

V usage is TRBV5-1 and J usage is TRBJ1-2; 8 bases are a match to TRBD1. With V trimmed by 3 bases and J by 7 bases, 8 bases remained unmatched. This CDR3 has 14 amino acids. Germline V gene lookup returns CDR1 SGHRS and CDR2 YFSETQ. This CDR3 is CASSSGQAIVGYTF. The CDR3 DNA sequence: TGCGCCAGCAGCTCGGGACAGGCGATTGTTGGCTACACCTTC.

The chain uses TRBV6-5 and TRBJ1-2; D gene ambiguous. This CDR3 has 15 amino acids. The V gene's germline CDR1 is MNHEY and CDR2 SVGAGI. V was cut by 0 bases and J by 2 bases, with 10 bases left in between. CDR3 nucleotide sequence: TGTGCCAGCAGTTACTCGGGCAGGAGGAACTATGGCTACACCTTC. Translating gives CASSYSGRRNYGYTF.

Only a few counts were recorded for this clone. The chain employs TRBV5-1 and TRBJ2-6; 8 bases line up with TRBD1. The V and J ends lost 4 bases and 7 bases, in that order; junction bases with no gene match: 7. CDR3 length equals 15 residues. Germline CDR1 SGHRS, CDR2 YFSETQ. CDR3: CASSTGQGNANVLTF. The CDR3 bases are TGCGCCAGCAGCACAGGACAGGGTAATGCCAACGTCCTGACTTTC.

The rearrangement joins TRBV9 to TRBJ2-1; 10 positions agree with TRBD2. The junction had 2 bases not matched to a gene; V was cut back by 5 bases and J by 0 bases. In germline, CDR1 is SGDLS, CDR2 YYNGEE. The length of the CDR3 is 15 residues. The CDR3 bases are TGTGCCAGCAGTCGGACTAGCGGCTCCTACAATGAGCAGTTCTTC. Its protein is CASSRTSGSYNEQFF.

The chain is built from TRBV4-2 and TRBJ2-3, with 8 nucleotides matching TRBD2. The junction had 10 bases not matched to a gene; V was cut back by 4 bases and J by 1 base. This CDR3 spans 17 amino acids. CDR1 and CDR2 (germline): LGHNA, YNFKEQ. The CDR3 coding sequence is TGTGCCAGCAGCCCCGTGGGAGCGGGGGATGGCACAGATACGCAGTATTTT. Translated, it gives CASSPVGAGDGTDTQYF.

This chain joins TRBV5-1 and TRBJ2-7; 11 bases align to TRBD1. The CDR3 covers 15 residues. Looked up from germline, CDR1 is SGHRS and CDR2 is YFSETQ. V dropped 4 bases and J dropped 4; count of bases not matched to a gene: 7. Here the CDR3 DNA reads TGCGCCAGCAGCGTAGGGACAGGGGGTTCGTACGAGCAGTACTTC. Its protein is CASSVGTGGSYEQYF.

This clone was seen more than once but under ten times. The CDR3 loop reads CASRSTSSDTQYF. In DNA, the CDR3 is TGTGCCAGCAGAAGCACTAGCTCAGATACGCAGTATTTT. This chain uses TRBV2 with TRBJ2-3; a possible D gene is TRBD2 (6 bases). Germline loops: CDR1 SNHLY, CDR2 FYNNEI. The CDR3 has 13 residues. Trimming left V 6 bases short and J 4 bases short, with 11 bases between.

The chain carries TRBV13 and TRBJ1-1; a weak D match, TRBD1 (5 bases). The V gene's germline CDR1 is PRHDT and CDR2 FYEKMQ (reference sequence). The V and J ends lost 0 bases and 8 bases respectively, with 10 bases between them. The CDR3 is 13 residues long. The CDR3 region is CASSLGGGGEAFF. The CDR3 nucleotides are TGTGCCAGCAGCTTAGGCGGCGGGGGGGAAGCTTTCTTT. The entire variable domain, with the rest obtained from reference TRBV13 and TRBJ1-1, is as follows: AAGVIQSPRHLIKEKRETATLKCYPIPRHDTVYWYQQGPGQDPQFLISFYEKMQSDKGSIPDRFSAQQFSDYHSELNMSSLELGDSALYFCASSLGGGGEAFFGQGTRLTVV.

In DNA, the CDR3 is TGTGCCACAACTAGGACAGGGAGTGGGACCTACGAGCAGTACTTC. This gives the protein CATTRTGSGTYEQYF. V and J are TRBV10-3 and TRBJ2-7, with 8 bases lining up with TRBD1. V lost 10 bases and J lost 2; bases outside the gene matches: 13. Germline assignment: CDR1 ENHRY and CDR2 SYGVKD. CDR3 length: 15 residues.

The V call is TRBV18, the J call TRBJ2-3; TRBD1 matches 9 bases. The CDR3 runs 16 residues. Trimming cost V 2 bases and J 8 bases; bases outside gene matches: 11. Germline V CDR1 and CDR2: KGHSH, LQKENI. CDR3 DNA sequence: TGTGCCAGCTCACCAGTAAGGGACAGGGACATTGGTACGCAGTATTTT. Its protein is CASSPVRDRDIGTQYF. The full variable domain, with the rest looked up from reference TRBV18 and TRBJ2-3, is NAGVMQNPRHLVRRRGQEARLRCSPMKGHSHVYWYRQLPEEGLKFMVYLQKENIIDESGMPKERFSAEFPKEGPSILRIQQVVRGDSAAYFCASSPVRDRDIGTQYFGPGTRLTVL.

The rearrangement uses TRBV19 and TRBJ2-7; D perhaps matches TRBD2 (5 bases). CDR3 length: 15 residues. Germline values: CDR1 LNHDA, CDR2 SQIVND (reference sequence). Trimming took 6 bases from V and 0 from J, leaving 15 bases between them. CDR3 sequence (DNA): TGTGCCAGTAGATCAACCAGCGGTAGCTCCTACGAGCAGTACTTC. Translated, it gives CASRSTSGSSYEQYF.

The rearrangement uses TRBV20-1 and TRBJ2-3; D ambiguous. The CDR3 extends over 11 amino acids. Germline values: CDR1 DFQATT, CDR2 SNEGSKA (reference sequence). Trimming stripped 6 bases from V and 0 bases from J, with 4 bases between. The CDR3 region has the DNA TGCAGTGCCCTGAGCACAGATACGCAGTATTTT. It specifies CSALSTDTQYF.

In regard to this clone: The sample has other DNA sequences that encode this CDR3 too. The chain has TRBV5-1 and TRBJ1-1, with D maybe TRBD1 (6 bases). Germline loops: CDR1 SGHRS, CDR2 YFSETQ. The ends were cut back, 0 bases at V and 0 bases at J, with 6 bases in the middle. CDR3 size: 14 residues. CDR3 DNA sequence: TGCGCCAGCAGCTTGGGACAGGTGAACACTGAAGCTTTCTTT. This codes for CASSLGQVNTEAFF.

The chain uses TRBV2 and TRBJ2-5; D may be TRBD2 (6 bases). CDR1 and CDR2 (germline): SNHLY, FYNNEI. The CDR3 runs to 15 residues. Between the trimmed V and J ends, which lost 5 bases and 2 bases, there was a span of 15 bases. The CDR3 DNA reads TGTGCCAGCAGTCGTCCCGGGACTGTACAAGAGACCCAGTACTTC. It yields the protein CASSRPGTVQETQYF. Using reference TRBV2 and TRBJ2-5 for the parts outside the CDR3, the full variable domain is EPEVTQTPSHQVTQMGQEVILRCVPISNHLYFYWYRQILGQKVEFLVSFYNNEISEKSEIFDDQFSVERPDGSNFTLKIRSTKLEDSAMYFCASSRPGTVQETQYFGPGTRLLVL.

This chain joins TRBV7-2 and TRBJ2-3; tentatively, D is TRBD2 (6 bases). This CDR3 spans 16 amino acids. Germline CDR1 and CDR2: SGHTA and FQGNSA. Trimming cost V 6 bases and J 4 bases, with 20 bases left between them. The CDR3 DNA reads as TGTGCCAGCAGAGACTCGGGACTGGGCAGGGCAGATACGCAGTATTTT. Translating it yields CASRDSGLGRADTQYF.

The chain combines TRBV18 with TRBJ1-2, with 9 bases lining up with TRBD1. Trimming at V came to 3 bases and at J to 4 bases, leaving 9 bases not matched to a gene. From germline, CDR1 is KGHSH and CDR2 LQKENI. The CDR3 contains 16 residues. Here the CDR3 DNA reads TGTGCCAGCTCACCCACAGGGGGCTCGGGATCCTATGGCTACACCTTC. This sequence encodes CASSPTGGSGSYGYTF.

This clone was recorded once. This chain uses TRBV6-1 with TRBJ1-5; D is perhaps TRBD1 (5 bases). Germline V gene lookup returns CDR1 MNHNS and CDR2 SASEGT. Trimming removed 4 bases from V and 0 bases from J, with 16 bases in between. The CDR3 is 17 residues long. The CDR3 loop is CASSAYPGGGSNQPQHF. The CDR3, as DNA: TGTGCCAGCAGTGCCTATCCGGGGGGAGGTAGCAATCAGCCCCAGCATTTT.

This chain connects TRBV4-1 to TRBJ2-7, with 7 bases aligning to TRBD2. The germline V gene encodes CDR1 MGHRA and CDR2 YSYEKL. The CDR3 runs to 16 residues. The trim removed 0 bases at V and 2 bases at J, leaving 7 bases unmatched. This CDR3 reads CASSQDLWGLTYEQYF. The CDR3 DNA reads TGCGCCAGCAGCCAAGATCTTTGGGGACTAACCTACGAGCAGTACTTC.

This chain joins TRBV5-1 and TRBJ1-4; D is perhaps TRBD1 (5 bases). The CDR3 totals 15 residues. The V gene's germline CDR1 is SGHRS and CDR2 YFSETQ. V gave up 3 bases and J gave up 7 bases, with 16 bases separating them. As DNA, the CDR3 is TGCGCCAGCAGCTCAACGGGGGGTCCTACTGAAAAACTGTTTTTT. This encodes CASSSTGGPTEKLFF.

This clone has only a few counts. V and J are TRBV5-1 and TRBJ1-2; possibly TRBD1 for D (6 bases). Germline-derived CDR1 and CDR2 are SGHRS and YFSETQ. Trimming left V 2 bases short and J 8 bases short, with 13 bases between. CDR3 size: 13 residues. In DNA, the CDR3 is TGCGCCAGCAGCTTCAGGACAGCAGCGGGCTACACCTTC. This translates into CASSFRTAAGYTF. Complete variable domain (other parts from reference TRBV5-1 and TRBJ1-2): KAGVTQTPRYLIKTRGQQVTLSCSPISGHRSVSWYQQTPGQGLQFLFEYFSETQRNKGNFPGRFSGRQFSNSRSEMNVSTLELGDSALYLCASSFRTAAGYTFGSGTRLTVV.